A selection of T cell receptor beta chains follows, all from one sample in a study of blood T cell repertoires in COVID-19. Using immunoSEQ multiplex PCR, the repertoire was profiled, and TCRdb retains in-frame clones only, with some absent. The sample yields 55,000 to 85,000 clones, around 80% seen once. Sample: peripheral blood. The receptors derive from a man in his sixties with active or convalescent COVID-19. Both conserved end residues are part of each CDR3. D genes are given only for firm matches. Expanded clones get a size class; other rows say once, few or many, or leave the size out.

-,-,TRBJ1-1,TRBV28,CASRRNSGLRTPEAFF,TGTGCCAGCAGGCGGAACTCAGGGTTACGAACTCCTGAAGCTTTCTTT
-,-,TRBJ1-1,TRBV6-5,CASSYRTDTEAFF,TGTGCCAGCAGTTACCGGACAGACACTGAAGCTTTCTTT
-,TRBD2,TRBJ2-7,TRBV5-1,CASSMGLAGGAYEQYF,TGCGCCAGCAGTATGGGACTAGCGGGGGGCGCCTACGAGCAGTACTTC
-,-,TRBJ2-7,TRBV5-1,CASSGPGVEQYF,TGCGCCAGCAGCGGTCCAGGGGTCGAGCAGTACTTC
-,-,TRBJ1-1,TRBV30,CAWSAQGHGTEAFF,TGTGCCTGGAGTGCCCAGGGTCACGGCACTGAAGCTTTCTTT
-,-,TRBJ1-2,TRBV6-5,CASRGGHGSNYGYTF,TGTGCCAGCAGAGGCGGGCACGGATCTAACTATGGCTACACCTTC
-,-,TRBJ2-5,TRBV14,CASSQDFGGRETQYF,TGTGCCAGCAGCCAAGATTTCGGGGGGCGAGAGACCCAGTACTTC
-,-,TRBJ2-1,TRBV30,CAWSGFLRTPYGQFF,TGTGCCTGGAGCGGGTTTTTACGGACTCCCTATGGGCAGTTCTTC
-,TRBD1,TRBJ2-5,TRBV5-4,CASSRTGTGVGIQETQYF,TGTGCCAGCAGCCGGACCGGGACAGGGGTAGGGATCCAAGAGACCCAGTACTTC
-,TRBD2,TRBJ2-5,TRBV5-5,CASSLASGGWETQYF,TGTGCCAGCAGCTTGGCTAGCGGGGGGTGGGAGACCCAGTACTTC
-,-,TRBJ2-5,TRBV11-2,CASSLGAQETQYF,TGTGCCAGCAGCTTAGGAGCGCAAGAGACCCAGTACTTC
-,-,TRBJ1-2,TRBV13,CASTWAGAVYGYTF,TGTGCCAGCACTTGGGCGGGGGCGGTCTATGGCTACACCTTC
-,-,TRBJ2-6,TRBV5-6,CASSFRGTGANVLTF,TGTGCCAGCAGCTTCAGGGGAACTGGGGCCAACGTCCTGACTTTC
-,TRBD1,TRBJ1-6,TRBV3-1/TRBV3-2,CASSLGQGDSPLHF,TGTGCCAGCTCCCTAGGACAGGGAGATTCACCCCTCCACTTT
-,TRBD1,TRBJ1-1,TRBV2,CASTQGPGTEAFF,TGTGCCAGCACACAGGGGCCGGGGACTGAAGCTTTCTTT
once,-,TRBJ2-2,TRBV9,CASSPRHFPVNTGELFF,TGTGCCAGCAGCCCCCGACACTTCCCCGTAAACACCGGGGAGCTGTTTTTT
-,TRBD2,TRBJ2-7,TRBV7-3,CASSLGSPAGGGEQYF,TGTGCCAGCAGCTTAGGCTCCCCAGCGGGGGGGGGCGAGCAGTACTTC
-,-,TRBJ1-1,TRBV7-8,CASSPQAGTEAFF,TGTGCCAGCAGCCCCCAGGCGGGCACTGAAGCTTTCTTT
-,TRBD2,TRBJ2-5,TRBV9,CASSVEVGGAGETQYF,TGTGCCAGCAGCGTAGAGGTCGGGGGGGCCGGAGAGACCCAGTACTTC
-,-,TRBJ2-7,TRBV2,CASIRAITGEQYF,TGTGCCAGTATCAGGGCTATCACCGGGGAGCAGTACTTC
-,-,TRBJ1-6,TRBV4-1,CASRPEGNSPLHF,TGCGCCAGCAGGCCCGAGGGAAATTCACCCCTCCACTTT
-,TRBD1,TRBJ1-5,TRBV6-1,CASSEHRGQYGNQPQHF,TGTGCCAGCAGTGAGCACAGGGGGCAATACGGCAATCAGCCCCAGCATTTT
-,-,TRBJ1-2,TRBV7-2,CASSLGVLWSYGYTF,TGTGCCAGCAGCTTAGGGGTCCTCTGGAGCTATGGCTACACCTTC
-,-,TRBJ2-1,TRBV27,CASSLSSTPYNEQFF,TGTGCCAGCAGTTTATCGTCGACTCCGTACAATGAGCAGTTCTTC
-,TRBD2,TRBJ2-3,TRBV30,CAWTISGGADTQYF,TGTGCCTGGACTATTTCCGGGGGGGCTGATACGCAGTATTTT
-,TRBD2,TRBJ2-1,TRBV6-5,CASVQSGGAYNEQFF,TGTGCCAGCGTGCAAAGCGGGGGGGCGTACAATGAGCAGTTCTTC
-,TRBD1,TRBJ2-1,TRBV5-1,CASSGTGVALAYNEQFF,TGCGCCAGCAGCGGGACAGGGGTAGCGTTGGCCTACAATGAGCAGTTCTTC
-,-,TRBJ1-2,TRBV28,CASSLGEGYTF,TGTGCCAGCAGTTTAGGGGAGGGCTACACCTTC
-,-,TRBJ2-2,TRBV30,CAWSRVVPGELFF,TGTGCCTGGAGCAGGGTAGTCCCCGGGGAGCTGTTTTTT
-,TRBD1,TRBJ2-5,TRBV5-1,CASSLTRQGETQYF,TGCGCCAGCAGCTTGACCCGACAGGGAGAGACCCAGTACTTC
few,-,TRBJ1-2,TRBV2,CASSEAGRALYGYTF,TGTGCCAGCAGTGAAGCGGGCAGGGCACTCTATGGCTACACCTTC
-,TRBD1,TRBJ1-4,TRBV5-6,CASSLLLTGDEKLFF,TGTGCCAGCAGCTTGCTCCTGACAGGGGATGAAAAACTGTTTTTT
few,-,TRBJ2-1,TRBV6-5,CASRTGYNEQFF,TGTGCCAGCAGGACGGGATACAATGAGCAGTTCTTC
-,TRBD1,TRBJ1-3,TRBV28,CASSPQGAFIYF,TGTGCCAGCAGTCCCCAGGGGGCGTTTATATATTTT
-,TRBD2,TRBJ2-4,TRBV9,CASSPAPSGGIGNIQYF,TGTGCCAGCAGCCCCGCCCCTAGCGGGGGGATTGGAAACATTCAGTACTTC
-,TRBD1,TRBJ2-3,TRBV6-5,CASRLTGGRDTQYF,TGTGCCAGCAGGCTTACAGGGGGCAGGGATACGCAGTATTTT
-,-,TRBJ1-2,TRBV27,CASSLTGNYGYTF,TGTGCCAGCAGTCTGACAGGAAACTATGGCTACACCTTC
-,-,TRBJ2-7,TRBV11-2,CASSLVGAIYEQYF,TGTGCCAGCAGCTTGGTAGGGGCAATCTACGAGCAGTACTTC
-,TRBD1,TRBJ2-2,TRBV7-9,CASSTRGQLNTGELFF,TGTGCCAGCAGCACTCGGGGACAGTTGAACACCGGGGAGCTGTTTTTT
-,-,TRBJ2-5,TRBV1,CTSSQVSGAYQETQYF,TGCACCAGCAGCCAAGTGAGCGGGGCGTACCAAGAGACCCAGTACTTC
-,TRBD2,TRBJ2-5,TRBV2,CASRGGASGGQETQYF,TGTGCCAGCAGGGGAGGGGCTAGCGGAGGCCAAGAGACCCAGTACTTC
-,TRBD1,TRBJ1-6,TRBV19,CASSHTTGSDSPLHF,TGTGCCAGTAGTCACACGACAGGGAGTGATTCACCCCTCCACTTT
-,-,TRBJ1-6,TRBV5-1,CASSLYRQEHSPLHF,TGCGCCAGCAGCTTGTATCGCCAGGAACATTCACCCCTCCACTTT
-,-,TRBJ2-7,TRBV3-1/TRBV3-2,CASSKGRISYEQYF,TGTGCCAGCAGTAAAGGCAGGATCTCCTACGAGCAGTACTTC
-,TRBD1,TRBJ1-2,TRBV11-2,CASSLDWTGGVGYTF,TGTGCCAGCAGCTTAGATTGGACAGGGGGCGTCGGCTACACCTTC
many,-,TRBJ1-3,TRBV4-2,CASSLASGDSGNTIYF,TGTGCCAGCAGCCTGGCATCGGGGGACTCTGGAAACACCATATATTTT
-,-,TRBJ2-6,TRBV27,CASSFYSGANVLTF,TGTGCCAGCAGTTTCTACTCTGGGGCCAACGTCCTGACTTTC